The 23 T cell receptor beta chains below come from one sample, sequenced in a study of cytomegalovirus exposure and HLA in healthy donors. With 60 Vbeta and 13 Jbeta primers, the PCR was carried out. Clones were sequenced by immunoSEQ multiplex PCR, and TCRdb holds only the in-frame ones, with some missing. Among approximately 100,000 clones listed, around 77% were seen once. The sequenced sample consisted of PBMCs. These receptors were taken from a man aged 45-60 years in good health and CMV-seropositive.

CDR3 DNA sequence: TGTGCCAGTAGTGCTAGGTTCGGCTACGAGCAGTACTTC. It encodes CASSARFGYEQYF. This chain connects TRBV19 to TRBJ2-7; D not resolved. CDR1 LNHDA and CDR2 SQIVND come from the germline V gene (reference sequence). CDR3 size: 13 residues. V was cut by 5 bases and J by 3 bases, with 11 bases left in between.

V is TRBV6-1 and J is TRBJ1-5, with 7 bases identical to TRBD1. Germline loops: CDR1 MNHNS, CDR2 SASEGT. The CDR3 extends over 14 amino acids. With V trimmed by 4 bases and J by 7 bases, 7 bases remained unmatched. The CDR3 spells CASSADRAPQPQHF. The CDR3 DNA reads as TGTGCCAGCAGTGCCGACAGGGCCCCACAGCCCCAGCATTTT.

The CDR3 sequence: CSALSHNEQFF. In nucleotides, the CDR3 is TGCAGTGCACTCTCGCACAATGAGCAGTTCTTC. The chain couples TRBV20-1 to TRBJ2-1; no clear D. Germline-derived CDR1 and CDR2 are DFQATT and SNEGSKA (reference sequence). This CDR3 is 11 amino acids long. The V end was cut by 6 bases, the J end by 5 bases, with 8 bases between.

The rearrangement joins TRBV7-9 to TRBJ1-5, with D perhaps TRBD1 (5 bases). Germline assignment: CDR1 SEHNR and CDR2 FQNEAQ (reference sequence). This CDR3 has 14 residues. Trimming took off 4 bases at V and 2 bases at J, with 9 bases between the two ends. The CDR3 region has the DNA TGTGCCAGCAGCTCCGCGACAGGCAATCAGCCCCAGCATTTT. It translates to CASSSATGNQPQHF.

The chain uses TRBV5-1 and TRBJ2-7, with D tentatively TRBD1 (5 bases). V lost 0 bases, J lost 0 bases, and 16 bases lay in between. There are 17 residues in the CDR3. Germline V gives CDR1 SGHRS, CDR2 YFSETQ. The CDR3 sequence: CASSLAKALDNSYEQYF. CDR3 sequence (DNA): TGCGCCAGCAGCTTGGCCAAGGCGTTGGACAACTCCTACGAGCAGTACTTC.

This clone was recorded once. The chain carries TRBV18 and TRBJ1-1; tentative D call: TRBD1 (5 bases). V was shortened by 4 bases and J by 11 bases, with 20 bases between the two germline ends. This CDR3 spans 14 amino acids. The germline gives CDR1 KGHSH, CDR2 LQKENI. This CDR3 reads CASSQSGTQAGAFF. The CDR3 DNA sequence: TGTGCCAGCTCACAATCCGGGACCCAAGCGGGGGCTTTCTTT.

This clone was recorded a few times. This chain joins TRBV6-5 and TRBJ2-1, with TRBD2 matching over 7 bases. Germline CDR1 and CDR2: MNHEY and SVGAGI. The CDR3 extends over 15 amino acids. V lost 6 bases to trimming and J lost 6 bases; unmatched junction nucleotides: 11. The CDR3 reads CASRNTGTNPNEQFF. The CDR3 DNA sequence: TGTGCCAGCAGAAACACCGGGACTAACCCCAATGAGCAGTTCTTC.

This clone was counted a single time. The J gene is TRBJ1-2, the V gene TRBV9; possible D gene TRBD1, 6 bases. With 0 bases removed from V and 8 bases from J, the gap between germline ends came to 17 bases. Germline CDR1 SGDLS, CDR2 YYNGEE. The CDR3 runs 15 residues. The CDR3 sequence: CASSVGGQQTLGYTF. CDR3 nucleotides: TGTGCCAGCAGCGTAGGGGGGCAGCAAACTTTGGGCTACACCTTC.

The chain joins TRBV7-6 to TRBJ2-1; TRBD2 matches 8 bases. The CDR3 covers 16 residues. V lost 1 base and J lost 1; bases outside the gene matches: 3. Germline-derived CDR1 and CDR2 are SGHVS and FNYEAQ. The CDR3 loop is CASSLEAGGSYNEQFF. In DNA form, the CDR3 reads TGTGCCAGCAGCTTAGAGGCGGGAGGTTCCTACAATGAGCAGTTCTTC.

The CDR3 here is CASSGPALGAGELFF. The CDR3 nucleotides read TGTGCCAGCAGCGGACCGGCCCTAGGGGCCGGGGAGCTGTTTTTT. The chain combines TRBV11-2 with TRBJ2-2; TRBD1 might be the D (5 bases). The V end lost 5 bases, the J end lost 6 bases, and 16 bases lay between the germline ends. This CDR3 comprises 15 residues. In germline, CDR1 is SGHAT, CDR2 FQNNGV.

The chain joins TRBV6-1 to TRBJ1-3; a possible D gene is TRBD1 (5 bases). Germline V lookup: CDR1 MNHNS, CDR2 SASEGT. The CDR3 totals 15 residues. Deletions cut 7 bases from V and 1 base from J, with 14 bases between. CDR3 nucleotide sequence: TGTGCCAGCACCGAAGGGGTTCTATCTGGAAACACCATATATTTT. It specifies CASTEGVLSGNTIYF.

The chain links TRBV18 to TRBJ2-1; 8 bases align to TRBD2. The junction had 3 bases not matched to a gene; V was cut back by 2 bases and J by 3 bases. CDR3 size: 15 residues. Germline CDR1 reads KGHSH; CDR2 reads LQKENI. The CDR3 is CASSPTAGVYNEQFF. Written as DNA, the CDR3 is TGTGCCAGCTCACCAACAGCGGGAGTCTACAATGAGCAGTTCTTC. The full variable domain, completed using reference TRBV18 and TRBJ2-1, is NAGVMQNPRHLVRRRGQEARLRCSPMKGHSHVYWYRQLPEEGLKFMVYLQKENIIDESGMPKERFSAEFPKEGPSILRIQQVVRGDSAAYFCASSPTAGVYNEQFFGPGTRLTVL.

This chain links TRBV9 with TRBJ2-1, with 7 nucleotides matching TRBD2. Trimming cost V 3 bases and J 5 bases; bases outside gene matches: 14. The germline V gene encodes CDR1 SGDLS and CDR2 YYNGEE. The CDR3 spans 17 residues. The CDR3 bases are TGTGCCAGCAGCGCCCCTCGGCGGGAGAGTAGGGACAATGAGCAGTTCTTC. It encodes CASSAPRRESRDNEQFF.

The rearrangement uses TRBV7-9 and TRBJ2-2; weak D call: TRBD2 (6 bases). Trimming removed 2 bases at V and 5 bases at J, with 12 bases between. The CDR3 extends over 15 amino acids. Germline V gene data show CDR1 as SEHNR and CDR2 as FQNEAQ (reference sequence). CDR3 residues: CASSLRGGETGELFF. The DNA for the CDR3 is TGTGCCAGCAGCTTACGGGGCGGGGAGACCGGGGAGCTGTTTTTT.

Points on this clone: Mismatch with germline at one junction end may stem from a read error. V gene TRBV27 combines with J gene TRBJ2-3; D remains ambiguous. Looked up from germline, CDR1 is MNHEY and CDR2 is SMNVEV (reference sequence). The CDR3 sequence is 14 residues long. CDR3 loop: CASSFRLHTDTRYF. The CDR3 DNA sequence: TGTGCCAGCAGTTTTAGGCTCCACACAGATACGCGGTATTTT.

The V gene is TRBV5-4, the J gene TRBJ2-2; 14 bases fit TRBD2. The CDR3 runs 16 residues. Germline V gene sequence: CDR1 SGHNT, CDR2 YYREEE (reference sequence). V trimming: 4 bases; J trimming: 4 bases; junction bases outside the gene matches: 3. The CDR3 is CASSQGLAGVTGELFF. In DNA form, the CDR3 reads TGTGCCAGCAGCCAGGGACTAGCGGGAGTCACCGGGGAGCTGTTTTTT.

This sequence joins TRBV29-1 and TRBJ2-5, with 7 nucleotides matching TRBD2. The J call is doubtful: the DNA matches TRBJ2-7 better. The germline CDR1 and CDR2 sequences are SQVTM and ANQGSEA. The CDR3 is made up of 13 amino acids. CDR3 DNA sequence: TGCAGCGTTGATATGCCGGGGGGTTACGAGCAGTACTTC. It translates to CSVDMPGGYEQYF.

This clone was seen only a few times. V gene TRBV28 combines with J gene TRBJ2-3; 10 bases fit TRBD2. V dropped 7 bases and J dropped 0; count of bases not matched to a gene: 10. The germline CDR1 and CDR2 sequences are MDHEN and SYDVKM. This CDR3 comprises 17 residues. The CDR3 reads CASTGGVAGGSTDTQYF. In nucleotides, the CDR3 is TGTGCCAGCACCGGGGGGGTAGCGGGAGGTAGCACAGATACGCAGTATTTT.

The rearrangement uses TRBV19 and TRBJ2-7; no clear D gene. Germline V gives CDR1 LNHDA, CDR2 SQIVND (reference sequence). CDR3 length: 15 amino acids. The V end was cut by 6 bases, the J end by 0 bases, with 15 bases between. DNA for the CDR3: TGTGCCAGTAGCCCAGACGGCGGTTCCTCCTACGAGCAGTACTTC. This gives the protein CASSPDGGSSYEQYF.

The chain uses TRBV6-6 and TRBJ1-4; the D is unclear. The CDR3 consists of 14 residues. CDR1 and CDR2 (germline): MNHNY, SVGAGI (reference sequence). Trimming took 0 bases from V and 8 from J, leaving 10 bases between them. The CDR3 DNA follows: TGTGCCAGCAGTTACTCGGGGAGTAAGGAAAAACTGTTTTTT. It translates to CASSYSGSKEKLFF.

The rearrangement joins TRBV7-9 to TRBJ2-7; 11 bases line up with TRBD2. The CDR3 contains 15 residues. V gave up 4 bases and J gave up 3 bases; unmatched junction bases: 5. CDR1 SEHNR and CDR2 FQNEAQ come from the germline V gene (reference sequence). The CDR3 bases are TGTGCCAGCAGCTCCCTAGCGGGAGGAATCTACGAGCAGTACTTC. It encodes CASSSLAGGIYEQYF.

V is TRBV11-3 and J is TRBJ2-1; TRBD2 might be the D (5 bases). V was clipped by 8 bases and J by 6 bases, with 11 bases between them. The CDR3 is made up of 12 amino acids. CDR1 is SGHNT and CDR2 is YENEEA in the germline V gene. CDR3 DNA sequence: TGTGCCAGCCGGGGAGTGACCAATGAGCAGTTCTTC. Protein product: CASRGVTNEQFF.

The V and J genes are TRBV28 and TRBJ2-7; D possibly corresponds to TRBD1 (7 bases). CDR1 is MDHEN and CDR2 is SYDVKM in the germline V gene. The CDR3 loop spans 15 amino acids. Deletions cut 5 bases from V and 0 bases from J, with 14 bases between. CDR3 DNA sequence: TGTGCCAGCAGTCCGGGGCAGGGGGGCTCCTACGAGCAGTACTTC. This translates into CASSPGQGGSYEQYF.